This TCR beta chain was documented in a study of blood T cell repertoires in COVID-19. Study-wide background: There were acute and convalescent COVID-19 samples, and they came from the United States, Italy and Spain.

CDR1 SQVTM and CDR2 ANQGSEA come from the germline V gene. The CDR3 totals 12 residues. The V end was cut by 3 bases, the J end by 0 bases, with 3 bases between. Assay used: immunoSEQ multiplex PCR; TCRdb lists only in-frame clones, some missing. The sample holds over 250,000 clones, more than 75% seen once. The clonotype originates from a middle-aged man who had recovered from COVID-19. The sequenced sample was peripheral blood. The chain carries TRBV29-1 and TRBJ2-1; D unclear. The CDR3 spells CSVDSSYNEQFF. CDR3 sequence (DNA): TGCAGCGTTGATAGCTCCTACAATGAGCAGTTCTTC.